A single sample gave rise to the 9 T cell receptor beta chains below, sequenced in a study of vaccination and CD4 T cells after COVID-19. The Oncomine TCR Beta short-read assay was applied to DNA of cultured CD4+ T cells. TCRdb ran MiXCR on the PCR reads and lists one entry per CDR3 protein. Altogether 3,000 to 4,000 distinct CDR3 sequences are present, 45% to 55% being singletons, with the ten largest covering under 20%. The treatment: approximately 11-day PBMC culture with coronavirus spike peptide pools or control peptides (ViraFEST assay). Antigen specificity for these receptors is unknown. The sequenced material came from CD4+ T cells from blood, cultured in vitro. All receptors derive from a human donor who had recovered from COVID-19.

The V call is TRBV5-5, the J call TRBJ2-1; D gene ambiguous. The ends were cut back, 1 base at V and 6 bases at J, with 8 bases in the middle. Germline-derived CDR1 and CDR2 are SGHKS and YYEKEE (reference sequence). This CDR3 is 13 amino acids long. CDR3 sequence reads: CASSLRQANEQFF. Written as DNA, the CDR3 is TGTGCCAGCAGCTTGCGACAAGCCAATGAGCAGTTCTTC.

This clonotype has more than one count but fewer than ten. This chain connects TRBV6-1 to TRBJ2-7, with D maybe TRBD1 (6 bases). V was shortened by 5 bases and J by 2 bases, with 16 bases between the two germline ends. The CDR3 contains 15 residues. Germline CDR1 and CDR2: MNHNS and SASEGT. The CDR3 DNA reads as TGTGCCAGCAGTACCTCCGGGACACCCGCCTACGAGCAGTACTTC. Protein sequence: CASSTSGTPAYEQYF.

This sequence joins TRBV28 and TRBJ2-7; D is perhaps TRBD2 (8 bases). In germline, CDR1 is MDHEN, CDR2 SYDVKM. Trimming took 7 bases from V and 2 from J, leaving 15 bases between them. CDR3 length equals 14 residues. The CDR3 region is CASISGRGPYEQYF. DNA for the CDR3: TGTGCCAGCATCTCCGGGAGGGGGCCCTACGAGCAGTACTTC.

The chain has TRBV7-2 and TRBJ1-1; no clear D. V was clipped by 5 bases and J by 5 bases, with 12 bases between them. This CDR3 is 13 amino acids long. Germline V gene sequence: CDR1 SGHTA, CDR2 FQGNSA. CDR3 protein: CASSPAGRTEAFF. The CDR3 DNA reads as TGTGCCAGCAGCCCGGCGGGGAGGACTGAAGCTTTCTTT. Using reference TRBV7-2 and TRBJ1-1 for the parts outside the CDR3, the full variable domain is GAGVSQSPSNKVTEKGKDVELRCDPISGHTALYWYRQSLGQGLEFLIYFQGNSAPDKSGLPSDRFSAERTGGSVSTLTIQRTQQEDSAVYLCASSPAGRTEAFFGQGTRLTVV.

This sequence joins TRBV27 and TRBJ1-2; perhaps TRBD1 as D (5 bases). Per germline, CDR1 MNHEY and CDR2 SMNVEV (reference sequence). This CDR3 contains 14 residues. Deletions cut 6 bases from V and 5 bases from J, with 16 bases between. The CDR3 DNA is TGTGCCAGCAGCGGGGGTAGCCGGGGATATGGCTACACCTTC. The encoded protein is CASSGGSRGYGYTF.

There are a few counts of this clonotype. The chain joins TRBV29-1 to TRBJ2-1; weak D call: TRBD2 (5 bases). Germline CDR1 is SQVTM and CDR2 is ANQGSEA. This CDR3 contains 14 residues. The germline V and J ends were trimmed by 8 bases and 4 bases, with 18 bases remaining between them. For the CDR3, the DNA is TGCAGCTCGGGGAAGCAGGAATATTACAATGAGCAGTTCTTC. It is translated as CSSGKQEYYNEQFF.

This clonotype is labeled medium-sized (0.01 to 0.1%). The chain is built from TRBV4-3 and TRBJ1-1, with D possibly TRBD1 on 6 matching bases. The CDR3 spans 13 residues. V lost 1 base and J lost 6, with 9 bases in between. The germline gives CDR1 LGHNA, CDR2 YSLEER. CDR3 DNA sequence: TGCGCCAGCAGCCAAGTTTCAGGGGCTGAAGCTTTCTTT. Translated: CASSQVSGAEAFF.

The V call is TRBV25-1, the J call TRBJ2-5; TRBD2 agrees at 9 bases. Germline V gene data show CDR1 as MGHDK and CDR2 as SYGVNS. V lost 5 bases, J lost 5 bases, and 15 bases stayed unmatched. CDR3 length: 17 residues. CDR3 amino acids: CASSLFSGSPRGETQYF. Here the CDR3 DNA reads TGTGCCAGCAGTCTTTTTAGCGGGAGCCCCCGCGGGGAGACCCAGTACTTC.

There are a few counts of this clonotype. The chain has TRBV11-3 and TRBJ2-2; TRBD1 agrees at 7 bases. Trimming cost V 2 bases and J 6 bases; bases outside gene matches: 3. Looked up from germline, CDR1 is SGHNT and CDR2 is YENEEA. The CDR3 spans 14 residues. CDR3 in DNA: TGTGCCAGCAGCTTAAGACAGGGAGCCGGGGAGCTGTTTTTT. It translates to CASSLRQGAGELFF.